The 23 T cell receptor beta chains below all came from one sample that was sequenced in a study of blood T cells in healthy people across ages. For the second PCR, which ran for about 6 to 11 cycles, a sample-barcoded 5' primer and a J-beta primer mix were used. Each CDR3 protein is one row after TCRdb ran MiXCR on the 5' RACE reads. Altogether about 730,000 distinct CDR3 sequences are present, approximately 39% being singletons, with the ten largest covering more than 20%. The sample consisted of blood. Source of these receptors: a woman in her fifties or sixties in good health.

V usage is TRBV20-1 and J usage is TRBJ2-7; 8 bases align to TRBD1. The CDR3 sequence is 14 residues long. CDR1 and CDR2 from the germline V gene are DFQATT and SNEGSKA (reference sequence). Losses at the gene ends were 3 bases for V and 3 bases for J; bases not matched to a gene: 7. The CDR3 nucleotides read TGCAGTGCTAGGGGGGGACAGGAGTACTACGAGCAGTACTTC. Translating it yields CSARGGQEYYEQYF.

The chain is built from TRBV6-6 and TRBJ2-1, with 7 bases aligning to TRBD1. CDR1 is MNHNY, CDR2 SVGAGI, per germline (reference sequence). CDR3 length: 16 amino acids. Unmatched junction bases numbered 17, after V lost 5 bases and J lost 10 bases. DNA for the CDR3: TGTGCCAGCAGTGATCCTCCCGGGACAGAAACCTACGAGCAGTTCTTC. Residues: CASSDPPGTETYEQFF.

The chain carries TRBV27 and TRBJ2-7, with 9 bases matching TRBD2. Germline values: CDR1 MNHEY, CDR2 SMNVEV (reference sequence). The CDR3 runs 15 residues. V lost 5 bases to trimming and J lost 0 bases; unmatched junction nucleotides: 5. CDR3 loop: CASSITSGLSYEQYF. In nucleotides, the CDR3 is TGTGCCAGCAGTATTACTAGCGGGCTCTCCTACGAGCAGTACTTC.

This clonotype appeared a few times. The genes are TRBV10-3 and TRBJ2-5; 10 bases are a match to TRBD1. The germline gives CDR1 ENHRY, CDR2 SYGVKD. Trimming took 6 bases from V and 5 from J; bases not matched to a gene: 6. The CDR3 contains 14 residues. The CDR3 region has the DNA TGTGCCATCAGATCCGGGACAGGGGATGAGACCCAGTACTTC. It yields the protein CAIRSGTGDETQYF.

This clonotype appeared a few times. V gene TRBV13 combines with J gene TRBJ2-3, with a possible D match to TRBD2 (7 bases). The CDR3 consists of 14 residues. Trimming took off 8 bases at V and 7 bases at J, with 19 bases between the two ends. Germline V lookup: CDR1 PRHDT, CDR2 FYEKMQ (reference sequence). In DNA, the CDR3 is TGTGCCAGCGGGGCTAGGGGGGGCCGATATACGCAGTATTTT. It is translated as CASGARGGRYTQYF. Full variable domain (remainder filled in from reference TRBV13 and TRBJ2-3): AAGVIQSPRHLIKEKRETATLKCYPIPRHDTVYWYQQGPGQDPQFLISFYEKMQSDKGSIPDRFSAQQFSDYHSELNMSSLELGDSALYFCASGARGGRYTQYFGPGTRLTVL.

The rearrangement links TRBV12-5 to TRBJ2-2; weak D call: TRBD1 (6 bases). The CDR3 length is 14 residues. V lost 1 base to trimming and J lost 5 bases, with 8 bases between them. In germline, CDR1 is LGHNT, CDR2 FRNRAP. This chain's CDR3 is CASGLDRVTGELFF. The CDR3 coding sequence is TGTGCTAGTGGTTTGGACAGGGTAACCGGGGAGCTGTTTTTT.

As to this clonotype: A much larger clonotype is one base distant, so this may be a read error. This rearrangement joins TRBV29-1 to TRBJ2-3; D gene uncertain. Germline V lookup: CDR1 SQVTM, CDR2 ANQGSEA. The CDR3 is 16 residues long. V gave up 0 bases and J gave up 0 bases, with 13 bases separating them. The CDR3 sequence: CSVEDPVVTSTDTQYF. CDR3 bases: TGCAGCGTTGAAGATCCGGTGGTAACGAGCACAGATACGCAGTATTTT.

A few counts support this clonotype. CDR3 amino acids: CASSQAGASGSLGEQFF. The CDR3 bases are TGTGCCAGCAGCCAGGCCGGGGCTAGCGGCTCTCTAGGTGAGCAGTTCTTC. This chain connects TRBV3-1 to TRBJ2-1; TRBD2 matches at 7 bases. Germline CDR1 and CDR2: LGHDT and YNNKEL (reference sequence). The CDR3 consists of 17 residues. Losses at the gene ends were 3 bases for V and 9 bases for J; bases not matched to a gene: 17.

This clonotype has at least ten counts. The chain recombines TRBV12-3 or TRBV12-4 with TRBJ2-5; D unclear. This CDR3 region has 12 residues. Between the trimmed V and J ends, which lost 6 bases and 4 bases, there was a span of 9 bases. CDR3 protein: CASRPLGETQYF. CDR3 sequence (DNA): TGTGCCAGCAGACCCCTCGGAGAGACCCAGTACTTC.

The chain joins TRBV7-2 to TRBJ2-7; possible D gene TRBD2, 5 bases. V lost 3 bases and J 1 base, leaving 7 bases between the germline ends. The CDR3 covers 13 residues. CDR1 is SGHTA and CDR2 is FQGNSA in the germline V gene. The CDR3 protein is CASSFGESYEQYF. The CDR3 DNA reads as TGTGCCAGCAGCTTCGGGGAGTCCTACGAGCAGTACTTC.

The rearrangement uses TRBV7-2 and TRBJ2-5, with 8 nucleotides matching TRBD1. V was pared by 5 bases and J by 11 bases, with 13 bases of the junction left unmatched. Germline CDR1 reads SGHTA; CDR2 reads FQGNSA. The CDR3 consists of 14 residues. DNA of the CDR3: TGTGCCAGCAGCCAGGGGGCAGTGTTAGCGGAGCAGTACTTC. Protein: CASSQGAVLAEQYF.

This clonotype has a handful of counts. The rearrangement uses TRBV6-2 or TRBV6-3 and TRBJ2-5, with 9 nucleotides matching TRBD2. The CDR3 covers 14 residues. Germline CDR1 and CDR2: MNHEY and SVGEGT. The trim removed 6 bases at V and 4 bases at J, leaving 6 bases unmatched. DNA of the CDR3: TGTGCCAGCAGCCCTAGTAGCGGGAGAGAGACCCAGTACTTC. This translates into CASSPSSGRETQYF.

The genes are TRBV18 and TRBJ2-1, with D possibly TRBD2 on 5 matching bases. CDR1 is KGHSH, CDR2 LQKENI, per germline. Trimming pared 8 bases from V and 8 bases from J, leaving 16 bases between. This CDR3 is 13 amino acids long. DNA for the CDR3: TGTGCCAGCCCCTCCGCGGGTCGCGATGAGCAGTTCTTC. Translated: CASPSAGRDEQFF.

This chain links TRBV6-2 or TRBV6-3 with TRBJ2-7; D gene unclear. The J call is doubtful: the DNA matches TRBJ2-5 better. In germline, CDR1 is MNHEY, CDR2 SVGEGT. This CDR3 region has 12 residues. The CDR3 loop reads CASSYWRETQYF. The CDR3 coding sequence is TGTGCCAGCAGTTATTGGCGGGAGACCCAGTACTTC.

This clonotype was seen more than once but under ten times. The gene calls are TRBV3-1 and TRBJ2-1; 9 nucleotides line up with TRBD1. Germline values: CDR1 LGHDT, CDR2 YNNKEL (reference sequence). Trimming removed 5 bases from V and 7 bases from J; junction bases left unmatched: 15. The CDR3 length is 17 residues. The CDR3 DNA reads TGTGCCAGCAGCAACCTGGGAAAGACAGGGGGACAAAATGAGCAGTTCTTC. It yields the protein CASSNLGKTGGQNEQFF.

This chain connects TRBV6-2 or TRBV6-3 to TRBJ2-1; TRBD2 agrees at 14 bases. Germline V lookup: CDR1 MNHEY, CDR2 SVGEGT. Trimming at V came to 4 bases and at J to 8 bases, leaving 16 bases not matched to a gene. The CDR3 is 19 amino acids. The CDR3 DNA follows: TGTGCCAGCAGTTCCCTTATATTACCGACTAGCGGGGGGGCAGATGAGCAGTTCTTC. It encodes CASSSLILPTSGGADEQFF.

The table lists this clonotype with a few counts. V is TRBV9 and J is TRBJ2-3; TRBD1 matches at 7 bases. V gave up 0 bases and J gave up 2 bases; unmatched junction bases: 6. The CDR3 spans 16 residues. Germline lookup yields CDR1 SGDLS and CDR2 YYNGEE. CDR3 in amino acids: CASSVAEGTVTDTQYF. CDR3 in DNA: TGTGCCAGCAGCGTAGCTGAGGGGACAGTCACAGATACGCAGTATTTT.

Points on this clonotype: This clone may be a read error of a much larger clone one base away. V gene TRBV7-9 combines with J gene TRBJ2-1; 10 bases are a match to TRBD2. The V gene end was trimmed by 3 bases and the J gene end by 10 bases; junction bases not matched to a gene: 6. The CDR3 length is 14 residues. Germline assignment: CDR1 SEHNR and CDR2 FQNEAQ (reference sequence). The CDR3 coding sequence is TGTGCCAGCAGCTTCAGCGGGGGGGGCAAGGAGCAGTTCTTC. Its protein is CASSFSGGGKEQFF.

The gene calls are TRBV2 and TRBJ1-1; 8 bases agree with TRBD1. Germline V CDR1 and CDR2: SNHLY, FYNNEI. The CDR3 contains 14 residues. Trimming removed 6 bases from V and 6 bases from J; junction bases left unmatched: 9. CDR3 amino acids: CASREDRAGAEAFF. The DNA of the CDR3 is TGTGCCAGCAGGGAGGACAGGGCCGGCGCTGAAGCTTTCTTT.

Many counts were recorded for this clonotype. The CDR3 here is CSGFKEPYEQYF. The CDR3, as DNA: TGCAGCGGCTTTAAGGAACCCTACGAGCAGTACTTC. The rearrangement links TRBV29-1 to TRBJ2-7; no clear D gene. CDR1 is SQVTM, CDR2 ANQGSEA, per germline. CDR3 length equals 12 residues. With 7 bases removed from V and 2 bases from J, the gap between germline ends came to 12 bases.

The V and J genes are TRBV20-1 and TRBJ2-7; D is uncertain. Germline CDR1 DFQATT, CDR2 SNEGSKA (reference sequence). V was clipped by 2 bases and J by 3 bases, with 14 bases between them. This CDR3 has 14 residues. Written as DNA, the CDR3 is TGCAGTGCTAGATACCCCTCGGGCGTCTACGAGCAGTACTTC. It yields the protein CSARYPSGVYEQYF.

The V gene is TRBV20-1, the J gene TRBJ1-2, with 10 bases matching TRBD1. The CDR3 has 17 amino acids. CDR1 DFQATT and CDR2 SNEGSKA come from the germline V gene (reference sequence). V was pared by 2 bases and J by 6 bases, with 15 bases of the junction left unmatched. CDR3 amino acids: CSARLDPELGQGNGYTF. CDR3 DNA: TGCAGTGCTAGACTAGACCCCGAATTGGGACAGGGGAATGGCTACACCTTC.

This chain joins TRBV27 and TRBJ2-7; no clear D. The CDR3 consists of 12 residues. V was trimmed by 5 bases and J by 2 bases, leaving 7 bases between them. From germline, CDR1 is MNHEY and CDR2 SMNVEV (reference sequence). CDR3 region: CASSRNTYEQYF. The CDR3 nucleotides are TGTGCCAGCAGTCGTAATACCTACGAGCAGTACTTC.